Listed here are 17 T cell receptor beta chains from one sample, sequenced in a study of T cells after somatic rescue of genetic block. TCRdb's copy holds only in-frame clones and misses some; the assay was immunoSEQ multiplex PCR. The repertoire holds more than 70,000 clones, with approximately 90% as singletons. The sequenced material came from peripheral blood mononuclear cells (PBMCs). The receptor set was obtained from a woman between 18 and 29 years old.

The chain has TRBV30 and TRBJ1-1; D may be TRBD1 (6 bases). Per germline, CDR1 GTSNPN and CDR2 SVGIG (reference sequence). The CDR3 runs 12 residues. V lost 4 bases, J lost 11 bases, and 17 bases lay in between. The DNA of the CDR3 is TGTGCCTGGAACAGGGCCCAACGGGGGGCTTTCTTT. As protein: CAWNRAQRGAFF.

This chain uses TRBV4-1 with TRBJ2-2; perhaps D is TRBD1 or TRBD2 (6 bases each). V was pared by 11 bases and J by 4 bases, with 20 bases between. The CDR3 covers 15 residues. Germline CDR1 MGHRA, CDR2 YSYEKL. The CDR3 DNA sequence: TGCGCCTCCGGGGGCGACGATCGTGCCACCGGGGAGCTGTTTTTT. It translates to CASGGDDRATGELFF.

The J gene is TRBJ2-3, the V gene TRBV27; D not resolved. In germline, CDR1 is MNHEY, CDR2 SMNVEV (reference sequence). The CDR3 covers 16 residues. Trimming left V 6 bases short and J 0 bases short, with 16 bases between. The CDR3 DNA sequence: TGTGCCAGCAGCCTACAAGTACTAACTAGCACAGATACGCAGTATTTT. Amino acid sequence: CASSLQVLTSTDTQYF.

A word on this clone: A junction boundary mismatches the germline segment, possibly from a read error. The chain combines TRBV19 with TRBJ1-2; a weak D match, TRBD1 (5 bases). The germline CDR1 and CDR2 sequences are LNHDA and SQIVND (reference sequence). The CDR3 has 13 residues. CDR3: CASRIGVNYGYTF. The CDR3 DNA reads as TGTGCCAGTAGAATAGGGGTTAACTATGGCTACACCTTC.

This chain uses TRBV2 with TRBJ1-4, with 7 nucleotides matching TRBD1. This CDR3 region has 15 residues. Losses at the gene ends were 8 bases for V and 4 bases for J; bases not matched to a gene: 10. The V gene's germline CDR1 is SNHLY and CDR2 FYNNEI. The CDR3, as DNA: TGTGCCAGCGGTCCGGACAGGCGACATAATGAAAAACTGTTTTTT. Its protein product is CASGPDRRHNEKLFF.

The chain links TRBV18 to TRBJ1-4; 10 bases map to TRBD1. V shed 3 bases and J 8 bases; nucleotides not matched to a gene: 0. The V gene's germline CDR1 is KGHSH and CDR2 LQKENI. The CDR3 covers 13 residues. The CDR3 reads CASSPTGGEKLFF. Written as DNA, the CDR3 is TGTGCCAGCTCACCGACAGGGGGCGAAAAACTGTTTTTT. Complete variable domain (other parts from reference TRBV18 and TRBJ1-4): NAGVMQNPRHLVRRRGQEARLRCSPMKGHSHVYWYRQLPEEGLKFMVYLQKENIIDESGMPKERFSAEFPKEGPSILRIQQVVRGDSAAYFCASSPTGGEKLFFGSGTQLSVL.

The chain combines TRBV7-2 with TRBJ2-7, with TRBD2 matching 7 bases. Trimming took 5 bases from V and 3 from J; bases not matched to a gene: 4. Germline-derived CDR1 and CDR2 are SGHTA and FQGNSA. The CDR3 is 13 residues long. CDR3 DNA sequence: TGTGCCAGCAGCCCCGCTAGCGGCTACGAGCAGTACTTC. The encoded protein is CASSPASGYEQYF.

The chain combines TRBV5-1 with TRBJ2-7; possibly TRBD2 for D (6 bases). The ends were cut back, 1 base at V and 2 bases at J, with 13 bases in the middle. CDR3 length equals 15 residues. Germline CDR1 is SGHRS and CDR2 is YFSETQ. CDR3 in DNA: TGCGCCAGCAGCTTGCGGGGGTCGGGACCCTACGAGCAGTACTTC. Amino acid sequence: CASSLRGSGPYEQYF.

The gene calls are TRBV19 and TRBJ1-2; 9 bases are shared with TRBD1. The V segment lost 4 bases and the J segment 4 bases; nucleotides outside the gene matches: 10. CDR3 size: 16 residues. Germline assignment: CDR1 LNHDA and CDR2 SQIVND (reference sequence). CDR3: CASSTYSGTGFYGYTF. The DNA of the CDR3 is TGTGCCAGTAGTACTTACTCCGGGACAGGGTTCTATGGCTACACCTTC.

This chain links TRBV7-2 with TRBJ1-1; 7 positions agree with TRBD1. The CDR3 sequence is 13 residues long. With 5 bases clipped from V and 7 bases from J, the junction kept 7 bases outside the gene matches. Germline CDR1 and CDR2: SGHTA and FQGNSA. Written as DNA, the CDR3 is TGTGCCAGCAGCACAAGACAGGGAGGTGAAGCTTTCTTT. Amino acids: CASSTRQGGEAFF. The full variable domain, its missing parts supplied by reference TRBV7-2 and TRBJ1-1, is GAGVSQSPSNKVTEKGKDVELRCDPISGHTALYWYRQSLGQGLEFLIYFQGNSAPDKSGLPSDRFSAERTGGSVSTLTIQRTQQEDSAVYLCASSTRQGGEAFFGQGTRLTVV.

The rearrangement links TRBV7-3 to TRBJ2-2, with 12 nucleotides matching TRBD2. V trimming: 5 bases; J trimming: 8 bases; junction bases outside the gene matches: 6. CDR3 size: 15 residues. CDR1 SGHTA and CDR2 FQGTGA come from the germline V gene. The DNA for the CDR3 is TGTGCCAGCAGCCCACGGACTAGCGGGATTGGGGAGCTGTTTTTT. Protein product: CASSPRTSGIGELFF.

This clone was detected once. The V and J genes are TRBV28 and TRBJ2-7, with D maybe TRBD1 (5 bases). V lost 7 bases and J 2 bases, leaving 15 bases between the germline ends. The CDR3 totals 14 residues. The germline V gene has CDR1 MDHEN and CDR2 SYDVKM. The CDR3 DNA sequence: TGTGCCAGCAACTACCCCAGGGTCCCCTACGAGCAGTACTTC. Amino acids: CASNYPRVPYEQYF. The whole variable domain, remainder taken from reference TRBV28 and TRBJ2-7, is DVKVTQSSRYLVKRTGEKVFLECVQDMDHENMFWYRQDPGLGLRLIYFSYDVKMKEKGDIPEGYSVSREKKERFSLILESASTNQTSMYLCASNYPRVPYEQYFGPGTRLTVT.

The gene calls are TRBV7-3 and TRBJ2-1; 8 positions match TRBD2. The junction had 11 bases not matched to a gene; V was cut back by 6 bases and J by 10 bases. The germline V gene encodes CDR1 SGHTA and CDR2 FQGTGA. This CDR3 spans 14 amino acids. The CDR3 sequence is CASSQSGSSREQFF. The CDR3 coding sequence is TGTGCCAGCAGTCAGAGCGGGAGCTCCCGGGAGCAGTTCTTC.

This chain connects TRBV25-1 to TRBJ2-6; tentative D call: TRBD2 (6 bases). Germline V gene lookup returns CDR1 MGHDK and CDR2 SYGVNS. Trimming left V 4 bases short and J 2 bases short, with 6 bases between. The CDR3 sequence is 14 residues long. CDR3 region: CASSVAAGANVLTF. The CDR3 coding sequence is TGTGCCAGCAGTGTAGCGGCTGGGGCCAACGTCCTGACTTTC.

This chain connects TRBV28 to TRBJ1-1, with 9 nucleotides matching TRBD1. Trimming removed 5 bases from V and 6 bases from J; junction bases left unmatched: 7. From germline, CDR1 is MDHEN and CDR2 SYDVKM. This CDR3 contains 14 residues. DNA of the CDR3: TGTGCCAGCAGTCCGGGACAGGGCGCGGCTGAAGCTTTCTTT. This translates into CASSPGQGAAEAFF. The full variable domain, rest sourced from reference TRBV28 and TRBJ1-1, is DVKVTQSSRYLVKRTGEKVFLECVQDMDHENMFWYRQDPGLGLRLIYFSYDVKMKEKGDIPEGYSVSREKKERFSLILESASTNQTSMYLCASSPGQGAAEAFFGQGTRLTVV.

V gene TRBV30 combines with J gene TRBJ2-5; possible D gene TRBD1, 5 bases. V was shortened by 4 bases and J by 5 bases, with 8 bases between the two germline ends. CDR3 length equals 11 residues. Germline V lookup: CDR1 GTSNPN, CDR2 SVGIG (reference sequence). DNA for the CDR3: TGTGCCTGGACCGCAGGGGAGACCCAGTACTTC. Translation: CAWTAGETQYF. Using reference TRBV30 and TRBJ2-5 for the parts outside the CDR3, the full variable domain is SQTIHQWPATLVQPVGSPLSLECTVEGTSNPNLYWYRQAAGRGLQLLFYSVGIGQISSEVPQNLSASRPQDRQFILSSKKLLLSDSGFYLCAWTAGETQYFGPGTRLLVL.

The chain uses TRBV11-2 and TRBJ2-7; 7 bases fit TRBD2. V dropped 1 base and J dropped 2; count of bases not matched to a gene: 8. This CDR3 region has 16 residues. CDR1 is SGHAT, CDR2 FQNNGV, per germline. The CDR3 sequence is CASSLAMGGLPYEQYF. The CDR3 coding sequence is TGTGCCAGCAGCTTAGCTATGGGGGGACTACCCTACGAGCAGTACTTC.